The next 23 T cell receptor beta chains were all read from a single sample in a study of shared clonotypes between healthy human individuals. Here immunoSEQ multiplex PCR was the method, and the copy in TCRdb shows in-frame clones only, minus some. There are roughly 1 million clones in the sample; about three quarters occur only once, and around 1.5% lies in the top ten. Sample: memory CD4+ T cells sorted from blood. Subset specified: CD45RA-negative fraction. All receptors come from a man aged 18 to 30 in good health.

A note on this clone: It may be a read error: a sequence one base away is much more abundant. The same CDR3 arises from other DNA sequences in this sample as well. The CDR3: CASSLDGDTQYF. CDR3 nucleotide sequence: TGTGCCAGCAGCTTAGATGGAGATACGCAGTATTTT. The chain combines TRBV11-3 with TRBJ2-3, with D unresolved. Germline CDR1 reads SGHNT; CDR2 reads YENEEA. V was trimmed by 0 bases and J by 5 bases, leaving 3 bases between them. The CDR3 contains 12 residues.

The chain is built from TRBV6-5 and TRBJ2-2; possible D gene TRBD2, 5 bases. The CDR3 spans 14 residues. V shed 10 bases and J shed 1 base, with 13 bases lying between them. CDR1 is MNHEY and CDR2 is SVGAGI in the germline V gene. CDR3 in amino acids: CATRRRGNTGELFF. The CDR3 DNA follows: TGTGCCACCCGGAGGAGAGGGAACACCGGGGAGCTGTTTTTT.

V gene TRBV5-6 combines with J gene TRBJ2-1; the D gene could be TRBD1 or TRBD2 (5 bases each). The CDR3 spans 13 residues. Between the trimmed V and J ends, which lost 4 bases and 8 bases, there was a span of 13 bases. Germline lookup yields CDR1 SGHDT and CDR2 YYEEEE. This CDR3 reads CASSPGPGDEQFF. Written as DNA, the CDR3 is TGTGCCAGCAGCCCGGGACCGGGCGATGAGCAGTTCTTC.

This clone was observed once. A much larger clone differs by one base, so this may be a read error. This chain joins TRBV27 and TRBJ2-5; D uncertain. This CDR3 is 13 amino acids long. Trimming stripped 3 bases from V and 0 bases from J, with 5 bases between. CDR1 is MNHEY, CDR2 SMNVEV, per germline (reference sequence). The CDR3 DNA follows: TGTGCCAGCAGTTTGGGCTACCAAGAGACCCAGTACTTC. This encodes CASSLGYQETQYF.

This clone was counted many times. CDR3 loop: CASSPVGAGYNEQFF. The CDR3 DNA sequence: TGCGCCAGCAGCCCAGTGGGAGCGGGCTACAATGAGCAGTTCTTC. V gene TRBV4-3 combines with J gene TRBJ2-1, with D perhaps matching TRBD2 (6 bases). CDR3 length equals 15 residues. CDR1 LGHNA and CDR2 YSLEER come from the germline V gene. V lost 4 bases and J 3 bases, leaving 13 bases between the germline ends.

The V call is TRBV19, the J call TRBJ2-7; 8 bases match TRBD1. Germline loops: CDR1 LNHDA, CDR2 SQIVND (reference sequence). The V gene end was trimmed by 4 bases and the J gene end by 1 base; junction bases not matched to a gene: 6. The CDR3 consists of 15 residues. CDR3 sequence reads: CASSTRDRKSYEQYF. The CDR3, as DNA: TGTGCCAGTAGTACCCGGGACAGGAAATCCTACGAGCAGTACTTC. The full variable domain, rest sourced from reference TRBV19 and TRBJ2-7, is DGGITQSPKYLFRKEGQNVTLSCEQNLNHDAMYWYRQDPGQGLRLIYYSQIVNDFQKGDIAEGYSVSREKKESFPLTVTSAQKNPTAFYLCASSTRDRKSYEQYFGPGTRLTVT.

This chain joins TRBV11-2 and TRBJ2-2; 8 nucleotides align to TRBD2. The CDR3 spans 16 residues. The V gene's germline CDR1 is SGHAT and CDR2 FQNNGV. After removal of 4 bases from V and 3 bases from J, the junction contained 7 bases not matched to a gene. DNA for the CDR3: TGTGCCAGCAGCTCACGGACTAGCAGAGACACCGGGGAGCTGTTTTTT. Translated, it gives CASSSRTSRDTGELFF.

The V and J genes are TRBV14 and TRBJ2-1; D not resolved. CDR1 and CDR2 from the germline V gene are SGHDN and FVKESK. V lost 4 bases to trimming and J lost 3 bases, with 10 bases between them. The CDR3 loop spans 14 amino acids. CDR3 in amino acids: CASSLRGRYNEQFF. The CDR3 DNA reads TGTGCCAGCAGCCTGCGTGGGCGCTACAATGAGCAGTTCTTC.

This chain connects TRBV18 to TRBJ2-4; D possibly corresponds to TRBD1 (5 bases). The CDR3 extends over 22 amino acids. The ends were cut back, 6 bases at V and 0 bases at J, with 33 bases in the middle. Germline CDR1 is KGHSH and CDR2 is LQKENI. The CDR3 nucleotides read TGTGCCAGCTCTTTACCCCGGACCCTACCAGGGATGGTGTCCCTAGCCAAAAACATTCAGTACTTC. This encodes CASSLPRTLPGMVSLAKNIQYF.

This clone has only a few counts. The J gene is TRBJ1-1, the V gene TRBV7-9, with TRBD1 matching over 8 bases. Trimming took 2 bases from V and 5 from J; bases not matched to a gene: 10. Germline values: CDR1 SEHNR, CDR2 FQNEAQ (reference sequence). This CDR3 is built from 16 residues. The DNA of the CDR3 is TGTGCCAGCAGCTTATGGATTACAGGGGGTCGGACTGAAGCTTTCTTT. It encodes CASSLWITGGRTEAFF.

The chain employs TRBV7-2 and TRBJ2-1, with 11 bases that match TRBD2. Germline CDR1 and CDR2: SGHTA and FQGNSA. The trim removed 3 bases at V and 8 bases at J, leaving 6 bases unmatched. The CDR3 covers 15 residues. CDR3 sequence: CASSFRLAGSDEQFF. Written as DNA, the CDR3 is TGTGCCAGCAGCTTCCGACTAGCGGGATCAGATGAGCAGTTCTTC.

The table lists this clone with a few counts. Germline and junction disagree at one end, which may indicate a read error. The rearrangement links TRBV10-3 to TRBJ1-5; D is uncertain. Germline V gene sequence: CDR1 ENHRY, CDR2 SYGVKD. The CDR3 runs 14 residues. CDR3 DNA sequence: TGTGCCATCGGTGAAGGATATAGCAATCAGCCCCAGCATTTT. Residues: CAIGEGYSNQPQHF.

This chain links TRBV28 with TRBJ1-2, with D perhaps TRBD1 (5 bases). The CDR3 totals 12 residues. Trimming took off 7 bases at V and 4 bases at J, with 10 bases between the two ends. From germline, CDR1 is MDHEN and CDR2 SYDVKM. Written as DNA, the CDR3 is TGTGCCAGCAATCCCGACAGCTATGGCTACACCTTC. It codes for CASNPDSYGYTF.

This sequence joins TRBV5-1 and TRBJ2-1; 10 nucleotides line up with TRBD2. CDR1 is SGHRS, CDR2 YFSETQ, per germline. V lost 5 bases and J lost 9; bases outside the gene matches: 8. The CDR3 is 14 amino acids. CDR3 DNA sequence: TGCGCCAGCAGTCCACTAGCGGGATTGGTTGAGCAGTTCTTC. Translation gives CASSPLAGLVEQFF.

The V gene is TRBV28, the J gene TRBJ2-1, with 9 bases identical to TRBD2. J lost 6 bases, V lost 3 bases, and 6 bases had no gene match. Germline V lookup: CDR1 MDHEN, CDR2 SYDVKM. This CDR3 region has 15 residues. CDR3 residues: CASSFRTSALNEQFF. The CDR3, as DNA: TGTGCCAGCAGTTTCCGGACTAGCGCCCTCAATGAGCAGTTCTTC.

The chain couples TRBV6-1 to TRBJ2-4; D might be TRBD2 (6 bases). Between the trimmed V and J ends, which lost 8 bases and 6 bases, there was a span of 17 bases. Per germline, CDR1 MNHNS and CDR2 SASEGT. The CDR3 loop spans 14 amino acids. Written as DNA, the CDR3 is TGTGCCAGCTTTGACCCCCTCGGGGGAAACATTCAGTACTTC. Its protein is CASFDPLGGNIQYF.

This clone occurred a few times. This chain connects TRBV5-1 to TRBJ2-4; possibly TRBD1 for D (6 bases). Germline CDR1 and CDR2: SGHRS and YFSETQ. The ends were cut back, 4 bases at V and 7 bases at J, with 12 bases in the middle. This CDR3 is 13 amino acids long. CDR3 sequence: CASSPGTNNIQYF. The CDR3 region has the DNA TGCGCCAGCAGCCCTGGGACAAACAACATTCAGTACTTC. The complete variable domain, with remaining parts taken from reference TRBV5-1 and TRBJ2-4, reads KAGVTQTPRYLIKTRGQQVTLSCSPISGHRSVSWYQQTPGQGLQFLFEYFSETQRNKGNFPGRFSGRQFSNSRSEMNVSTLELGDSALYLCASSPGTNNIQYFGAGTRLSVL.

The chain employs TRBV30 and TRBJ2-1, with 8 nucleotides matching TRBD2. CDR1 and CDR2 from the germline V gene are GTSNPN and SVGIG (reference sequence). Trimming removed 7 bases from V and 7 bases from J; junction bases left unmatched: 6. This CDR3 contains 12 residues. CDR3 DNA: TGTGCCTCCTCCGGGGGGGCGAATGAGCAGTTCTTC. Translated: CASSGGANEQFF.

Notes on this clone: Other DNA sequences from this sample encode an identical CDR3 as well. The chain employs TRBV9 and TRBJ2-2; D gene ambiguous. The V gene's germline CDR1 is SGDLS and CDR2 YYNGEE. Trimming took off 4 bases at V and 2 bases at J, with 9 bases between the two ends. This CDR3 is 14 amino acids long. The chain's CDR3 is CASSPRLNTGELFF. CDR3 nucleotides: TGTGCCAGCAGCCCCCGTTTAAACACCGGGGAGCTGTTTTTT.

This clone appeared once. Different DNA sequences within this sample yield the same CDR3. The V call is TRBV6-5, the J call TRBJ2-1, with D tentatively TRBD1 or TRBD2 (5 bases each). CDR1 is MNHEY and CDR2 is SVGAGI in the germline V gene. V lost 2 bases, J lost 2 bases, and 10 bases lay in between. This CDR3 has 15 amino acids. The CDR3 region is CASSYEGSTYNEQFF. The CDR3 DNA is TGTGCCAGCAGTTACGAGGGGAGCACCTACAATGAGCAGTTCTTC.

This chain connects TRBV5-1 to TRBJ1-1; D is possibly TRBD1 (6 bases). The V end lost 4 bases, the J end lost 7 bases, and 11 bases lay between the germline ends. The germline gives CDR1 SGHRS, CDR2 YFSETQ. This CDR3 spans 12 amino acids. CDR3 in DNA: TGCGCCAGCAGCCTAGACAGGTATGAAGCTTTCTTT. This encodes CASSLDRYEAFF.

V and J are TRBV5-4 and TRBJ2-2, with 10 nucleotides matching TRBD2. This CDR3 contains 17 residues. V was pared by 4 bases and J by 2 bases, with 8 bases of the junction left unmatched. The V gene's germline CDR1 is SGHNT and CDR2 YYREEE (reference sequence). The CDR3 region is CASSRSGGTKNTGELFF. As DNA, the CDR3 is TGTGCCAGCAGCCGTAGCGGGGGGACCAAAAACACCGGGGAGCTGTTTTTT.

The chain has TRBV4-1 and TRBJ2-7; 7 bases fit TRBD1. V lost 4 bases, J lost 4 bases, and 7 bases stayed unmatched. The CDR3 runs to 14 residues. Germline values: CDR1 MGHRA, CDR2 YSYEKL. CDR3 sequence (DNA): TGCGCCAGCAGCCCCGACAGGGCCCTTTACGAGCAGTACTTC. It encodes CASSPDRALYEQYF.